The clone carrying this T cell receptor beta chain was picked up many times. Its target is unknown. These data come from a study of T-cell reconstitution after alpha-beta-depleted transplantation in children. Broader study findings: Expanded graft clones numbering several hundred reportedly gave rise to alpha-beta T cells about two months after transplant. In some patients, recipient T cells and intrathymic progenitors surviving conditioning explained high day-60 diversity. T-cell numbers and diversity, one year after transplant, stemmed largely from T cells that were newly produced.

A library of TCRbeta sequences, prepared with unique molecular identifiers, was generated. TCRdb redid the calling of the PCR reads with MiXCR, one entry per CDR3 protein. This table holds over 450,000 distinct CDR3 sequences, about 10% found once. The V end was cut by 1 base, the J end by 6 bases, with 17 bases between. Germline loops: CDR1 SGHNT, CDR2 YYREEE (reference sequence). The CDR3 is made up of 15 amino acids. The sequences come from PBMCs, collected before TCRalphabeta/CD19-depleted stem cell transplant. The TCR was taken from a child aged 2 to 15 with inherited bone marrow failure, due to receive a stem cell transplant. This chain connects TRBV5-4 to TRBJ2-7; perhaps TRBD2 as D (5 bases). CDR3 protein: CASSLWLGDRGEQYF. CDR3 in DNA: TGTGCCAGCAGCTTGTGGCTCGGGGATCGGGGCGAGCAGTACTTC.